Reported below is one TCR beta chain. Germline CDR1 and CDR2: MGHDK and SYGVNS. V lost 6 bases, J lost 4 bases, and 12 bases lay in between. This CDR3 is built from 13 residues. The table came from immunoSEQ multiplex PCR; TCRdb's copy has only in-frame clones and leaves some out. This sample has tens of thousands of clones, with roughly 80% found just once. These data come from a study of OX40 agonist ivuxolimab in advanced cancers. Across the study: All patients had ivuxolimab intravenously every 2 weeks at 0.01 to 10 mg/kg.

The sequence was collected from an adult with an advanced solid tumor such as melanoma, head and neck, liver or kidney cancer. The chain uses TRBV25-1 and TRBJ2-5; D unresolved. This specimen was CD4+ or CD8+ T cells sorted from blood, taken in a trial of the OX40 agonist ivuxolimab. CDR3 nucleotides: TGTGCCAGCAGCCCCCTTTTGGCAGAGACCCAGTACTTC. Amino acid sequence: CASSPLLAETQYF.